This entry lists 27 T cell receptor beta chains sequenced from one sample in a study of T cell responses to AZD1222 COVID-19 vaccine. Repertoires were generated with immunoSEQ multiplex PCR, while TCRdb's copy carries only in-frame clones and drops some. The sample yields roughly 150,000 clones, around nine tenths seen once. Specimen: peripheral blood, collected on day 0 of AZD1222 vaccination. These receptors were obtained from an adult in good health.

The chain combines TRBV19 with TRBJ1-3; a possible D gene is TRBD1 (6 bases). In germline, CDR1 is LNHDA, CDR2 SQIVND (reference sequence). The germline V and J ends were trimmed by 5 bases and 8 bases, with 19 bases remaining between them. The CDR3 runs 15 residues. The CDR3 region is CASSLDGQWRDTIYF. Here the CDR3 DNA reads TGTGCCAGTAGTCTCGACGGACAGTGGCGGGACACCATATATTTT.

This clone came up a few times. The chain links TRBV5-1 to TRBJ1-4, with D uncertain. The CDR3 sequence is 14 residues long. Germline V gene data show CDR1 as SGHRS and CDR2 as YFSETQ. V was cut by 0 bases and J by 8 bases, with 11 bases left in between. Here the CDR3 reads CASSLDVAGEKLFF. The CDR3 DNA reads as TGCGCCAGCAGCTTGGATGTAGCGGGGGAAAAACTGTTTTTT.

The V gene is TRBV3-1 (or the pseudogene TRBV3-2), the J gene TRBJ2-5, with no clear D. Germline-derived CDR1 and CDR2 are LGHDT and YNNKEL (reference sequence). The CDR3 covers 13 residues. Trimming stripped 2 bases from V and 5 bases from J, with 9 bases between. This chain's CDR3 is CASSQNVGETQYF. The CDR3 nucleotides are TGTGCCAGCAGCCAAAACGTCGGGGAGACCCAGTACTTC.

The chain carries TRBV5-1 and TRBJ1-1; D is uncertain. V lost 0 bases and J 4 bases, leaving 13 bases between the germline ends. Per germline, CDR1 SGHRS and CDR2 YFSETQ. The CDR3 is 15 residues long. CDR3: CASSLGYAYPTEAFF. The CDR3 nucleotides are TGCGCCAGCAGCTTGGGTTACGCGTACCCCACTGAAGCTTTCTTT.

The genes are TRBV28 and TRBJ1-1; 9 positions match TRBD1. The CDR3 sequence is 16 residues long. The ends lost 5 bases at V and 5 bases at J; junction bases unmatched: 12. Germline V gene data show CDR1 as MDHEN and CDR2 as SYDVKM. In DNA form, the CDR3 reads TGTGCCAGCAGTCCCTACAGGGGGCCGGTGTCGACTGAAGCTTTCTTT. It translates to CASSPYRGPVSTEAFF.

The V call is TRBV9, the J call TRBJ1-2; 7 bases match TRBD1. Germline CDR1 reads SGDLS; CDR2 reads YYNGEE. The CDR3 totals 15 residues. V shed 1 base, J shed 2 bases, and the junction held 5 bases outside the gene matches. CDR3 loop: CASSVLSGQNYGYTF. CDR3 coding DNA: TGTGCCAGCAGCGTACTTTCGGGACAGAACTATGGCTACACCTTC.

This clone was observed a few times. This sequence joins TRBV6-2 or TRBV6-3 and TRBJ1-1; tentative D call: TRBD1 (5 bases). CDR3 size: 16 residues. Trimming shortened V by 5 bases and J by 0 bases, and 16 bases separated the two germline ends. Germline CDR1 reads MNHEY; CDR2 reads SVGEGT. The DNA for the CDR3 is TGTGCCAGCAGTCCCGGGGCAGAGAGTCTGAACACTGAAGCTTTCTTT. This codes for CASSPGAESLNTEAFF.

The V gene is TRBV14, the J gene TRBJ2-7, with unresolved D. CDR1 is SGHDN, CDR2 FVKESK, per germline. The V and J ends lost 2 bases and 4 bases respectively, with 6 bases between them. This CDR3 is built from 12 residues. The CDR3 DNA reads TGTGCCAGCAGCCAACGCCGATACGAGCAGTACTTC. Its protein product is CASSQRRYEQYF.

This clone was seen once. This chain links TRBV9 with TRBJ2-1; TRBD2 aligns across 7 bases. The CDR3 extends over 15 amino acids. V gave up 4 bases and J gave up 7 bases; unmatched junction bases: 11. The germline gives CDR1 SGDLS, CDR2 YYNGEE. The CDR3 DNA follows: TGTGCCAGCAGCCCTGGTCCGGGGGGTCGGAATGAGCAGTTCTTC. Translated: CASSPGPGGRNEQFF.

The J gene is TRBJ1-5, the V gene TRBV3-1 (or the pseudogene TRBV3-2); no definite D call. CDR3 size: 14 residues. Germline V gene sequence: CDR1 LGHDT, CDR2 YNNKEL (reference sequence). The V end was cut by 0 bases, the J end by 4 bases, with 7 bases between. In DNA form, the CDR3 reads TGTGCCAGCAGCCAAGAAGGGTGGAATCAGCCCCAGCATTTT. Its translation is CASSQEGWNQPQHF.

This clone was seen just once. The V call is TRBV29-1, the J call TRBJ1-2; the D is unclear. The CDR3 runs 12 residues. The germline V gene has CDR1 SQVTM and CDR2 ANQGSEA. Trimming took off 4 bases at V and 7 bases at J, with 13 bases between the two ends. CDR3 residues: CSVGQLTPGYTF. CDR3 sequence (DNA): TGCAGCGTTGGCCAACTGACTCCTGGCTACACCTTC.

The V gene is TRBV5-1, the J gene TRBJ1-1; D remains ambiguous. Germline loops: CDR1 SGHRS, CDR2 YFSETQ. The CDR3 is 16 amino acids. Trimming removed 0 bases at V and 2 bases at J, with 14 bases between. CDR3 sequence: CASSLVPIGINTEAFF. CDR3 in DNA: TGCGCCAGCAGCTTGGTTCCTATTGGGATTAACACTGAAGCTTTCTTT. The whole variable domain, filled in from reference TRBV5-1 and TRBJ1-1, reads KAGVTQTPRYLIKTRGQQVTLSCSPISGHRSVSWYQQTPGQGLQFLFEYFSETQRNKGNFPGRFSGRQFSNSRSEMNVSTLELGDSALYLCASSLVPIGINTEAFFGQGTRLTVV.

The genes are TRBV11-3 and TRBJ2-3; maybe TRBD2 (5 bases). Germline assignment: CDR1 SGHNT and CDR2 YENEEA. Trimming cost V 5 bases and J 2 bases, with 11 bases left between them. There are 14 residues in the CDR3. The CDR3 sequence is CASSPSRLTDTQYF. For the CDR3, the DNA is TGTGCCAGCAGCCCTAGCAGACTCACAGATACGCAGTATTTT.

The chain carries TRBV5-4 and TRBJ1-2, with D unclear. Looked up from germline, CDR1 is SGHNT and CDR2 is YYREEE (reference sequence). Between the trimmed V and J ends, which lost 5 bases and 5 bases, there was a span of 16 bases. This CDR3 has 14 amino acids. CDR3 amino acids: CASRVLAETYGYTF. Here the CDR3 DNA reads TGTGCCAGCAGAGTTCTTGCAGAAACTTATGGCTACACCTTC.

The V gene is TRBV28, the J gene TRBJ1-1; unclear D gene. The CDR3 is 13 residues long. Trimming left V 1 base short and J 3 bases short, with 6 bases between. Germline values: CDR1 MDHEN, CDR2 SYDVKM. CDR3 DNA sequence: TGTGCCAGCAGTTTATTGGGTTACACTGAAGCTTTCTTT. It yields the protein CASSLLGYTEAFF.

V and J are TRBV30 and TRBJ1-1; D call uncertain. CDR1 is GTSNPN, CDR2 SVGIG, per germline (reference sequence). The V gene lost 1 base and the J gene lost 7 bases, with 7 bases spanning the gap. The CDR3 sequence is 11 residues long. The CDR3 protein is CAWSDSDEAFF. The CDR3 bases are TGTGCCTGGAGTGATAGTGATGAAGCTTTCTTT.

As DNA, the CDR3 is TGTGCCAGCAGCGACCGGGACAGGGGTAATTCACCCCTCCACTTT. This encodes CASSDRDRGNSPLHF. The chain uses TRBV27 and TRBJ1-6; 10 bases map to TRBD1. CDR3 length equals 15 residues. Germline V CDR1 and CDR2: MNHEY, SMNVEV (reference sequence). J lost 6 bases, V lost 6 bases, and 5 bases had no gene match.

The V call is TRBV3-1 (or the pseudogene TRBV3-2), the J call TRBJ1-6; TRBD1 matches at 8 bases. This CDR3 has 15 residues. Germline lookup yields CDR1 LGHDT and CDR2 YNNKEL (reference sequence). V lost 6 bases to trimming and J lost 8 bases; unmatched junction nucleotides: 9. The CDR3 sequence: CASSHQGARDSPLHF. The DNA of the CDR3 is TGTGCCAGCAGTCACCAGGGGGCTCGGGATTCACCCCTCCACTTT.

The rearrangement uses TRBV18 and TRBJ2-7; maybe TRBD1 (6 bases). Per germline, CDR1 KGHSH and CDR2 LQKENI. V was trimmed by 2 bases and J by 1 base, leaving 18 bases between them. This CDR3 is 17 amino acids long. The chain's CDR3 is CASSPSPGTNPSYEQYF. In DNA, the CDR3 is TGTGCCAGCTCACCATCCCCCGGGACAAACCCTTCCTACGAGCAGTACTTC.

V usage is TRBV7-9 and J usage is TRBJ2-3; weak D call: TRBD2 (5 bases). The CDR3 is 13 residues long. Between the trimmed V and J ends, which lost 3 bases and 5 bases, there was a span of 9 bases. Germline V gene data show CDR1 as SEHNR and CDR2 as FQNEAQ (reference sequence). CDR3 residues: CASSFERGDTQYF. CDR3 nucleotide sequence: TGTGCCAGCAGCTTTGAACGGGGAGATACGCAGTATTTT.

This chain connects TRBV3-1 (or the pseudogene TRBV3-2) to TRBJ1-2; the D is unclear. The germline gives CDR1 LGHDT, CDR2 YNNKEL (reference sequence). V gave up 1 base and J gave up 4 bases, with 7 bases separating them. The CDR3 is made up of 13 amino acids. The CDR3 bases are TGTGCCAGCAGCCAAGGGCAAACCTATGGCTACACCTTC. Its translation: CASSQGQTYGYTF.

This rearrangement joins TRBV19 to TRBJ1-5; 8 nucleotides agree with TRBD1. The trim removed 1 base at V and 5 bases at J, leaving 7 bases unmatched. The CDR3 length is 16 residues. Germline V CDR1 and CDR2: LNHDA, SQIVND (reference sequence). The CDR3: CASSIASGGWYQPQHF. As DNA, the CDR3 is TGTGCCAGTAGTATAGCTTCAGGGGGCTGGTATCAGCCCCAGCATTTT. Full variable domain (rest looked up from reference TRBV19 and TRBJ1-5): DGGITQSPKYLFRKEGQNVTLSCEQNLNHDAMYWYRQDPGQGLRLIYYSQIVNDFQKGDIAEGYSVSREKKESFPLTVTSAQKNPTAFYLCASSIASGGWYQPQHFGDGTRLSIL.

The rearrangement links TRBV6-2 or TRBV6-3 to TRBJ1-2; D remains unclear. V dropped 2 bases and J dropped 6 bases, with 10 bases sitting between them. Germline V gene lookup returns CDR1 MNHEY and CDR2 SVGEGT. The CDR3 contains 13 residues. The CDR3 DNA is TGTGCCAGCAGTTACGGGCGGGTCGATGGCTACACCTTC. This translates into CASSYGRVDGYTF.

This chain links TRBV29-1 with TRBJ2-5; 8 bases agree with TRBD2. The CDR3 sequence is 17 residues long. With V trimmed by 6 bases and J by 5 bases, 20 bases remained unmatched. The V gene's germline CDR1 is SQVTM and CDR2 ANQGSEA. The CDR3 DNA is TGCAGCGTACGCCCACCCAACCTCGCGGGAGGTAGGGAGACCCAGTACTTC. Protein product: CSVRPPNLAGGRETQYF.

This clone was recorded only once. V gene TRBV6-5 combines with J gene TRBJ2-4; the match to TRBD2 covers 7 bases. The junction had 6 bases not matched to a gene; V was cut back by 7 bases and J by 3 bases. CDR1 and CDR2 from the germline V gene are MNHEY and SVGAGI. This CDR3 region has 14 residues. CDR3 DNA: TGTGCCAGCACCCAGCGGGGAAACAAAAACATTCAGTACTTC. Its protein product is CASTQRGNKNIQYF.

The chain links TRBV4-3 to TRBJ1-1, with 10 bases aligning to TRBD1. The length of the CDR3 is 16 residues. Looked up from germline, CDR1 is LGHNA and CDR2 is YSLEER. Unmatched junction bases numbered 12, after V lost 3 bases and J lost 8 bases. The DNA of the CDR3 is TGCGCCAGCAGCCACCGACTGGACAGGGGGAATAACGAAGCTTTCTTT. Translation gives CASSHRLDRGNNEAFF.

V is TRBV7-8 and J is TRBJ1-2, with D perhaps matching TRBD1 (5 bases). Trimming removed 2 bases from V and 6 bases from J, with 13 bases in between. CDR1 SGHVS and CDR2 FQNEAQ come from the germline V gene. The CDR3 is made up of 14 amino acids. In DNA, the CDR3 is TGTGCCAGCAGCTTACAAGGTCAGGGCGATGGCTACACCTTC. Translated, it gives CASSLQGQGDGYTF.